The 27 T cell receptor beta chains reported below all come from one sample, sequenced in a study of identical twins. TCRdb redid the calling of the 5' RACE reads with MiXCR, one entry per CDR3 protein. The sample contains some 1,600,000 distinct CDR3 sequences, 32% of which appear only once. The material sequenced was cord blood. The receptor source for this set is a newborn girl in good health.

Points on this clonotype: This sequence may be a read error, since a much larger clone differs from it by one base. The chain's CDR3 is CSARDQGEGTAFQYF. For the CDR3, the DNA is TGCAGTGCTAGAGATCAGGGCGAGGGGACAGCATTCCAGTACTTC. The chain carries TRBV20-1 and TRBJ2-7, with 7 bases aligning to TRBD1. With 0 bases clipped from V and 10 bases from J, the junction kept 15 bases outside the gene matches. The CDR3 loop spans 15 amino acids. Germline V gene sequence: CDR1 DFQATT, CDR2 SNEGSKA (reference sequence).

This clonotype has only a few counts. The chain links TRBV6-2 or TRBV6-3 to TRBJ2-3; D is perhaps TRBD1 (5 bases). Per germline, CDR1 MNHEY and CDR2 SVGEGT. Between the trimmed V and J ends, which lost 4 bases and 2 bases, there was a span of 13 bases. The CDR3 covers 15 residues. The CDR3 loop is CASSSDPGITDTQYF. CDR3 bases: TGTGCCAGCAGTTCCGACCCAGGGATCACAGATACGCAGTATTTT.

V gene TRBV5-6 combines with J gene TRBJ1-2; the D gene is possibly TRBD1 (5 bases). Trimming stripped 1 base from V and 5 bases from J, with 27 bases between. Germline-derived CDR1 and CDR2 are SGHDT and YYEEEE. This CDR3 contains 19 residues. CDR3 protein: CASSLRRYVGREGAYGYTF. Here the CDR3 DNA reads TGTGCCAGCAGCTTGAGGAGGTACGTCGGCAGGGAGGGAGCTTATGGCTACACCTTC.

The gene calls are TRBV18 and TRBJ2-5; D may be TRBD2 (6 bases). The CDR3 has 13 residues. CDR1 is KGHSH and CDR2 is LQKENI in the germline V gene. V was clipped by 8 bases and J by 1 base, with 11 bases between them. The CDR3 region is CASRLGIQETQYF. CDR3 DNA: TGTGCCAGCAGACTAGGGATCCAAGAGACCCAGTACTTC.

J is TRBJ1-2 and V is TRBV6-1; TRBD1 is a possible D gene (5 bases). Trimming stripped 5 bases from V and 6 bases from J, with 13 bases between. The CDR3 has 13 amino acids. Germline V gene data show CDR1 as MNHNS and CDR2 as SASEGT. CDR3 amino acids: CASSPQTVHGYTF. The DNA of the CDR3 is TGTGCCAGCAGTCCACAGACAGTCCATGGCTACACCTTC.

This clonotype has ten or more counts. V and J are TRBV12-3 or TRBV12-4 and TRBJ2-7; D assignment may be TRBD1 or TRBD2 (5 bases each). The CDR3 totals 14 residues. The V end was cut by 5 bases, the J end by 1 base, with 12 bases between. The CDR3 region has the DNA TGTGCCAGCAGTCCCGAGGGGTTGTCCTACGAGCAGTACTTC. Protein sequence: CASSPEGLSYEQYF.

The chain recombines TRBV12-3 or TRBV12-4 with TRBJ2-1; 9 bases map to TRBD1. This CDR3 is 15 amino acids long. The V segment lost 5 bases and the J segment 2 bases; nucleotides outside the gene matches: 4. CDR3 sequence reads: CASSQNRGPYNEQFF. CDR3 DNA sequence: TGTGCCAGCAGTCAAAACAGGGGGCCCTACAATGAGCAGTTCTTC.

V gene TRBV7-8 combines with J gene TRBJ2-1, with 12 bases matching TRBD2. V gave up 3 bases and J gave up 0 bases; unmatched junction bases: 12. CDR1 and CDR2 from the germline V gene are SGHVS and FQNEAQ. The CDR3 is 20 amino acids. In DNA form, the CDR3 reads TGTGCCAGCAGCTTTTCCCGGACTAGCGGGACGGAGTCCTCCTACAATGAGCAGTTCTTC. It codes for CASSFSRTSGTESSYNEQFF.

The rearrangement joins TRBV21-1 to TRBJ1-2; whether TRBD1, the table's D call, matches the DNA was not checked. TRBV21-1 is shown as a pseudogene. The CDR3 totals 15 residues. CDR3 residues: CASSKKGGTGDGYTF. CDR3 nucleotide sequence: TGTGCCAGCAGCAAAAAGGGGGGGACAGGAGATGGCTACACCTTC.

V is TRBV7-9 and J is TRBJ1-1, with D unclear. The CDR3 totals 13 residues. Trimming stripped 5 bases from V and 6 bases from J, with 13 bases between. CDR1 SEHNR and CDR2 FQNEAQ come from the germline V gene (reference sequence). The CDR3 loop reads CASSPNSNPEAFF. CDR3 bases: TGTGCCAGCAGCCCCAACAGTAACCCTGAAGCTTTCTTT.

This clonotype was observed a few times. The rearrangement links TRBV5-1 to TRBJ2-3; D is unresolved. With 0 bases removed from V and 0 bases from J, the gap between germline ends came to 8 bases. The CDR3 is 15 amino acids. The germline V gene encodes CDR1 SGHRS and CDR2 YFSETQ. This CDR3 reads CASSLAEASTDTQYF. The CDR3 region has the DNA TGCGCCAGCAGCTTGGCCGAGGCTAGCACAGATACGCAGTATTTT.

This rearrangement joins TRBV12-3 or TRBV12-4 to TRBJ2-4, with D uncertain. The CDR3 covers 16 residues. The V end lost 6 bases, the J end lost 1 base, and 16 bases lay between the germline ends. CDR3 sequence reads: CASSWAVQAAKNIQYF. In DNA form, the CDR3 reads TGTGCCAGCAGCTGGGCCGTGCAGGCTGCCAAAAACATTCAGTACTTC.

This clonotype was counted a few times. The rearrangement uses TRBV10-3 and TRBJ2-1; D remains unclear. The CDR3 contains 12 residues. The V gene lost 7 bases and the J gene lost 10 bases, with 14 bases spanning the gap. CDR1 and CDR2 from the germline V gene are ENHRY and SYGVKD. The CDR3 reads CAIKAQRLEQFF. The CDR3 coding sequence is TGTGCCATCAAGGCGCAACGGTTGGAGCAGTTCTTC.

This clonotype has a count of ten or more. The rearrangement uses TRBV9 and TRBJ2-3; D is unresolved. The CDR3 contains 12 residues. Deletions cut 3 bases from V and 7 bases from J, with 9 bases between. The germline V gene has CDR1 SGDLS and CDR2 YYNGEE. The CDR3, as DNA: TGTGCCAGCAGCGCCGGTCGGAATACGCAGTATTTT. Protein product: CASSAGRNTQYF.

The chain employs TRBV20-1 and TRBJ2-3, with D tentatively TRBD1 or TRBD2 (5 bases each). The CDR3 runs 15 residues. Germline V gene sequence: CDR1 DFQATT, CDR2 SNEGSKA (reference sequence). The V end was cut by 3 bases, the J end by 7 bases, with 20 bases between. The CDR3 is CSAREWDLSMNTQYF. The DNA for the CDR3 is TGCAGTGCTAGGGAGTGGGACCTAAGCATGAATACGCAGTATTTT.

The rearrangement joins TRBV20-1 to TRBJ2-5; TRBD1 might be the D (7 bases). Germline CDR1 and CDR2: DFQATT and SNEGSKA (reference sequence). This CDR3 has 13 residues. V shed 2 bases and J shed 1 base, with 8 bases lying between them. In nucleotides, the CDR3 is TGCAGTGCTAGACAGGGGGGCCAAGAGACCCAGTACTTC. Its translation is CSARQGGQETQYF.

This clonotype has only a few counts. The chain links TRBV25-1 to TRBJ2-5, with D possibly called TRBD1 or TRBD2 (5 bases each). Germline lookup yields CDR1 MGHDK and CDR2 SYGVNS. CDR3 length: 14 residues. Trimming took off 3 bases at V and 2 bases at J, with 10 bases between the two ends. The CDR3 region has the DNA TGTGCCAGCAGTGATAGGGGACGGCAAGAGACCCAGTACTTC. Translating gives CASSDRGRQETQYF. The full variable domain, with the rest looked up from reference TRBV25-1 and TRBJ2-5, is EADIYQTPRYLVIGTGKKITLECSQTMGHDKMYWYQQDPGMELHLIHYSYGVNSTEKGDLSSESTVSRIRTEHFPLTLESARPSHTSQYLCASSDRGRQETQYFGPGTRLLVL.

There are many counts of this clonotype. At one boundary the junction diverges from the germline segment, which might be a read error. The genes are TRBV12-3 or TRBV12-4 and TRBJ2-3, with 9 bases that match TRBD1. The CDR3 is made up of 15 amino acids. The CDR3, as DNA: TGTGCTAGCAGCTCGGGACAGGGCCGGACAGATACGCAGTATTTT. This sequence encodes CASSSGQGRTDTQYF.

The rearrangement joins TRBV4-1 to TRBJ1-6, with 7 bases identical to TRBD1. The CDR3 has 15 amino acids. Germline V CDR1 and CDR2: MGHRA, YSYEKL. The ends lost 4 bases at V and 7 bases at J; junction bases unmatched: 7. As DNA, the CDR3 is TGCGCCAGCAGCCCGGAGGGGGCGAGAAATTCACCCCTCCACTTT. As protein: CASSPEGARNSPLHF.

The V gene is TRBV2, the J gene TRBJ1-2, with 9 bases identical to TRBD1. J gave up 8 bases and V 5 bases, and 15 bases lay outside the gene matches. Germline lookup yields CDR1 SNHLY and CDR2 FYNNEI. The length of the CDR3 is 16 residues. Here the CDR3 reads CASSRTTSGTGTGYTF. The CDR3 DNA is TGTGCCAGCAGTCGGACCACTTCCGGGACAGGGACCGGCTACACCTTC.

CDR3 amino acids: CSASPGRQETQYF. CDR3 DNA: TGCAGTGCTAGTCCCGGGAGGCAAGAGACCCAGTACTTC. The rearrangement uses TRBV20-1 and TRBJ2-5; 7 bases fit TRBD2. After removal of 3 bases from V and 2 bases from J, the junction contained 3 bases not matched to a gene. CDR3 length: 13 residues. Looked up from germline, CDR1 is DFQATT and CDR2 is SNEGSKA (reference sequence).

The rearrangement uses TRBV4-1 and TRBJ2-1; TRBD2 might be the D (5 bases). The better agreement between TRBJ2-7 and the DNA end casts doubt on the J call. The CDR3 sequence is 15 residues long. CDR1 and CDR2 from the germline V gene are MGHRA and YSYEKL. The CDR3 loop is CASSLGLFAYNEQYF. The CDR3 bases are TGCGCCAGCAGCCTCGGACTTTTTGCCTACAATGAGCAGTACTTC.

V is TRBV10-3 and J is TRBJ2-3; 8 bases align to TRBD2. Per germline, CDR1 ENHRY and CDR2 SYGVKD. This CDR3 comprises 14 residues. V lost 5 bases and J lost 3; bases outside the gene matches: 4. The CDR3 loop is CAISLGGATDTQYF. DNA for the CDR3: TGTGCCATCAGTCTCGGGGGGGCGACAGATACGCAGTATTTT.

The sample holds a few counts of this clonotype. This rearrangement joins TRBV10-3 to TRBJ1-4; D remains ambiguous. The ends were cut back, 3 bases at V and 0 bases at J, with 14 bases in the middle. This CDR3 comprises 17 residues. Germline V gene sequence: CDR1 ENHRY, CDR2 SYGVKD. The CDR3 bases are TGTGCCATCAGTGAACTTTCGGGATTCGCAACTAATGAAAAACTGTTTTTT. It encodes CAISELSGFATNEKLFF.

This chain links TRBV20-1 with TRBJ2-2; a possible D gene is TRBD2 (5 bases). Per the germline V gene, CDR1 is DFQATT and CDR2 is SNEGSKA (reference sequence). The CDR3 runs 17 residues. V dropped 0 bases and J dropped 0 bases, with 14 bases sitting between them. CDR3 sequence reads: CSARDPGLATNTGELFF. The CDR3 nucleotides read TGCAGTGCTAGAGATCCAGGCCTAGCCACGAACACCGGGGAGCTGTTTTTT.

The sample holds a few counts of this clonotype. The CDR3 sequence is CASSQTGRPDNSPLHF. CDR3 DNA: TGTGCCAGCAGCCAAACCGGACGCCCCGATAATTCACCCCTCCACTTT. This chain joins TRBV4-2 and TRBJ1-6; D gene ambiguous. CDR3 length: 16 residues. Trimming stripped 2 bases from V and 5 bases from J, with 13 bases between. CDR1 and CDR2 from the germline V gene are LGHNA and YNFKEQ.

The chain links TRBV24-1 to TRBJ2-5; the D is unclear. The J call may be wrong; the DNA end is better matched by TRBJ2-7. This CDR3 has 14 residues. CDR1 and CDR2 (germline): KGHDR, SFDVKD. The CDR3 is CATSEAGTTYEQYF. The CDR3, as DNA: TGTGCCACCAGTGAGGCAGGTACAACCTACGAGCAGTACTTC.